These 11 T cell receptor beta chains were all obtained from the same sample, sequenced in a study of blood T cells in healthy people across ages. It was with a sample-barcoded 5' primer and a J-beta primer mix that a second PCR of roughly 7 to 12 cycles was run. TCRdb ran MiXCR on the 5' RACE reads and lists one entry per CDR3 protein. The sample comprises more than 550,000 distinct CDR3 sequences, 22% of which are singletons, and around 22% rests with the top ten. Sequencing was performed on blood. These receptors all stem from a man aged 65 to 79 in good health.

This clonotype was found many times. V gene TRBV5-5 combines with J gene TRBJ1-4; a weak D match, TRBD1 (5 bases). The CDR3 is made up of 15 amino acids. Germline values: CDR1 SGHKS, CDR2 YYEKEE (reference sequence). V was pared by 5 bases and J by 5 bases, with 16 bases between. The CDR3 sequence is CASSRAGSQNEKLFF. The CDR3, as DNA: TGTGCCAGCAGTCGAGCAGGGAGCCAGAATGAAAAACTGTTTTTT. The entire variable domain, with the rest obtained from reference TRBV5-5 and TRBJ1-4, is as follows: DAGVTQSPTHLIKTRGQQVTLRCSPISGHKSVSWYQQVLGQGPQFIFQYYEKEERGRGNFPDRFSARQFPNYSSELNVNALLLGDSALYLCASSRAGSQNEKLFFGSGTQLSVL.

The V call is TRBV24-1, the J call TRBJ2-7, with TRBD2 matching over 10 bases. The CDR3 runs to 15 residues. Germline values: CDR1 KGHDR, CDR2 SFDVKD. Trimming cost V 3 bases and J 9 bases; bases outside gene matches: 10. The CDR3 bases are TGTGCCACCAGTGATCGACTAGCGGGTCCCGCAGTGCAGTACTTC. Encoded protein: CATSDRLAGPAVQYF.

V is TRBV20-1 and J is TRBJ2-1; D is perhaps TRBD2 (6 bases). This CDR3 contains 13 residues. Germline V gene lookup returns CDR1 DFQATT and CDR2 SNEGSKA (reference sequence). V gave up 1 base and J gave up 3 bases, with 7 bases separating them. The CDR3 DNA follows: TGCAGTGCTAGAGTAGCGGTCTACAATGAGCAGTTCTTC. Translated: CSARVAVYNEQFF.

This clonotype came up a few times. V and J are TRBV7-6 and TRBJ1-2; 9 bases fit TRBD1. This CDR3 has 13 residues. Per germline, CDR1 SGHVS and CDR2 FNYEAQ. J gave up 8 bases and V 5 bases, and 6 bases lay outside the gene matches. The CDR3 protein is CASSPRTGEGYTF. For the CDR3, the DNA is TGTGCCAGCAGCCCCCGGACAGGGGAAGGCTACACCTTC. Together with reference TRBV7-6 and TRBJ1-2, the CDR3 gives the full variable domain: GAGVSQSPRYKVTKRGQDVALRCDPISGHVSLYWYRQALGQGPEFLTYFNYEAQQDKSGLPNDRFSAERPEGSISTLTIQRTEQRDSAMYRCASSPRTGEGYTFGSGTRLTVV.

This clonotype has more than one count but fewer than ten. The CDR3 DNA is TGTGCCAGCAGCCCTGGACAGACACGGGGCTATGGCTACACCTTC. This gives the protein CASSPGQTRGYGYTF. J is TRBJ1-2 and V is TRBV11-2, with a possible D match to TRBD1 (6 bases). Trimming cost V 5 bases and J 4 bases, with 17 bases left between them. CDR3 length: 15 amino acids. Germline loops: CDR1 SGHAT, CDR2 FQNNGV.

This clonotype turned up a few times. The chain combines TRBV12-3 or TRBV12-4 with TRBJ1-1; D is ambiguous. Between the trimmed V and J ends, which lost 6 bases and 0 bases, there was a span of 14 bases. This CDR3 contains 15 residues. In DNA, the CDR3 is TGTGCCAGCAGCCCGCAGTCCCACGTGAACACTGAAGCTTTCTTT. Its translation: CASSPQSHVNTEAFF.

The rearrangement uses TRBV11-2 and TRBJ1-2; 7 nucleotides agree with TRBD1. V shed 3 bases and J 4 bases; nucleotides not matched to a gene: 8. The CDR3 consists of 15 residues. The germline V gene has CDR1 SGHAT and CDR2 FQNNGV. Here the CDR3 reads CASSFGQGGPYGYTF. The CDR3 DNA is TGTGCCAGCAGCTTTGGTCAGGGGGGCCCCTATGGCTACACCTTC.

This clonotype was seen just once. The rearrangement links TRBV19 to TRBJ1-2, with D unresolved. The germline V and J ends were trimmed by 4 bases and 6 bases, with 12 bases remaining between them. In germline, CDR1 is LNHDA, CDR2 SQIVND (reference sequence). The CDR3 is 13 amino acids. CDR3 residues: CASSRTNTDGYTF. The DNA for the CDR3 is TGTGCCAGTAGTAGAACCAACACAGATGGCTACACCTTC.

The V and J genes are TRBV5-1 and TRBJ2-5; unclear D gene. CDR1 and CDR2 (germline): SGHRS, YFSETQ. The V end was cut by 4 bases, the J end by 3 bases, with 16 bases between. The CDR3 is made up of 15 amino acids. CDR3 loop: CASSPGVNSEETQYF. In DNA form, the CDR3 reads TGCGCCAGCAGCCCTGGCGTGAACTCAGAAGAGACCCAGTACTTC.

V and J are TRBV7-3 and TRBJ2-1; TRBD2 agrees at 12 bases. With 5 bases clipped from V and 1 base from J, the junction kept 12 bases outside the gene matches. The length of the CDR3 is 19 residues. Germline V gives CDR1 SGHTA, CDR2 FQGTGA. The CDR3, as DNA: TGTGCCAGCAGCCGGACCCGACTAGCGGGAGTAGGATCCTACAATGAGCAGTTCTTC. This sequence encodes CASSRTRLAGVGSYNEQFF.

The J gene is TRBJ2-7, the V gene TRBV13, with D possibly TRBD1 on 6 matching bases. The CDR3 has 16 amino acids. The V end lost 0 bases, the J end lost 4 bases, and 16 bases lay between the germline ends. Per the germline V gene, CDR1 is PRHDT and CDR2 is FYEKMQ (reference sequence). The CDR3 DNA follows: TGTGCCAGCAGCTTAGGAGGGGGACAAGGAGTTTACGAGCAGTACTTC. Residues: CASSLGGGQGVYEQYF. The entire variable domain, with the rest obtained from reference TRBV13 and TRBJ2-7, is as follows: AAGVIQSPRHLIKEKRETATLKCYPIPRHDTVYWYQQGPGQDPQFLISFYEKMQSDKGSIPDRFSAQQFSDYHSELNMSSLELGDSALYFCASSLGGGQGVYEQYFGPGTRLTVT.